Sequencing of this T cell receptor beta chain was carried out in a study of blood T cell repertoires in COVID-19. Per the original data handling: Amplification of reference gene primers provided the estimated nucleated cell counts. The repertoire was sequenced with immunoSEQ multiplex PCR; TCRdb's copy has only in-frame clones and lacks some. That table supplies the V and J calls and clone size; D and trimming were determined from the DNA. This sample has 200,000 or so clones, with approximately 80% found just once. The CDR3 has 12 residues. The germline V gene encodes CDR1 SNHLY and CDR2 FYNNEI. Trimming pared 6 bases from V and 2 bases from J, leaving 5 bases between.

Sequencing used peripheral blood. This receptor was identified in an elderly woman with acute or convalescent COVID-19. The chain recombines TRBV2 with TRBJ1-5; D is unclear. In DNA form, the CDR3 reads TGTGCCAGCAGAGAGGGCAATCAGCCCCAGCATTTT. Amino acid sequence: CASREGNQPQHF.